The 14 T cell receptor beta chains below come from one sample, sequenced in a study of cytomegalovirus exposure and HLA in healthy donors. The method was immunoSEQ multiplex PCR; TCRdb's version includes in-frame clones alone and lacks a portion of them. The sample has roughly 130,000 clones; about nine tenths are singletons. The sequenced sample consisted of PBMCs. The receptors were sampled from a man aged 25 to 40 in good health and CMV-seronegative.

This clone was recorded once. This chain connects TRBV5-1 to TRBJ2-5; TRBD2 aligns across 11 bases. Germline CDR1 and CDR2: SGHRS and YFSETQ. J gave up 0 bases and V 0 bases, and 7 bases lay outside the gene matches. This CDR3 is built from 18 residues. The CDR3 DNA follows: TGCGCCAGCAGCTTGGAGGGTCTAGCGGGGGGCCACCAAGAGACCCAGTACTTC. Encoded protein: CASSLEGLAGGHQETQYF.

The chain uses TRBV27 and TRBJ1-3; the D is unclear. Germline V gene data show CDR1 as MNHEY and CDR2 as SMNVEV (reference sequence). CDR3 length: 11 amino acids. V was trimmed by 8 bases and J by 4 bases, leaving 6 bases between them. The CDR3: CASVQGNTIYF. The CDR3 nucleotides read TGTGCCAGCGTTCAAGGAAACACCATATATTTT.

The CDR3 spells CASSQDIGTVSGNTIYF. CDR3 bases: TGCGCCAGCAGCCAAGATATAGGGACAGTCTCTGGAAACACCATATATTTT. The chain is built from TRBV4-1 and TRBJ1-3; TRBD1 agrees at 7 bases. V trimming: 0 bases; J trimming: 0 bases; junction bases outside the gene matches: 5. This CDR3 spans 17 amino acids. Looked up from germline, CDR1 is MGHRA and CDR2 is YSYEKL.

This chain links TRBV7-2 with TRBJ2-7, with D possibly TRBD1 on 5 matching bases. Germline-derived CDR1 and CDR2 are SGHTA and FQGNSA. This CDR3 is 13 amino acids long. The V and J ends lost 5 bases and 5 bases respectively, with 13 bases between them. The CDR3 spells CASSPRVANEQYF. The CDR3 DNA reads TGTGCCAGCAGCCCCAGGGTGGCCAACGAGCAGTACTTC.

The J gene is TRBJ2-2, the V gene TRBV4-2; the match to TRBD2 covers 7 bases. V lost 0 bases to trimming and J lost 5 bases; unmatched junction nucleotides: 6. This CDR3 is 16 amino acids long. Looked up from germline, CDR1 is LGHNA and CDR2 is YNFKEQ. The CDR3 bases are TGTGCCAGCAGCCAAGAGGTACTAGCGATAACCGGGGAGCTGTTTTTT. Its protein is CASSQEVLAITGELFF.

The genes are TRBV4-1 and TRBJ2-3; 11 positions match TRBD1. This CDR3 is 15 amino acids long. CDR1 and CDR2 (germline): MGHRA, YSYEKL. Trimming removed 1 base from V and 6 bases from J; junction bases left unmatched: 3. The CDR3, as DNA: TGCGCCAGCAGCCAAGGGACAGGGGGCCCCGATACGCAGTATTTT. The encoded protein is CASSQGTGGPDTQYF.

The CDR3 region is CSVEDLPDFPSSYNEQFF. CDR3 coding DNA: TGCAGCGTTGAAGATCTTCCAGACTTTCCCAGCTCCTACAATGAGCAGTTCTTC. The chain recombines TRBV29-1 with TRBJ2-1; D remains ambiguous. Trimming took off 0 bases at V and 0 bases at J, with 18 bases between the two ends. The CDR3 has 18 amino acids. Germline V CDR1 and CDR2: SQVTM, ANQGSEA.

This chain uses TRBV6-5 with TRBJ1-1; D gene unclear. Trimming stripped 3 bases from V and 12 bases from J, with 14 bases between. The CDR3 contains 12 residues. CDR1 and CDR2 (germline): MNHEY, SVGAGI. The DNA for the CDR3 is TGTGCCAGCAGTTATGGCGAGAGGGAGACTTTCTTT. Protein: CASSYGERETFF.

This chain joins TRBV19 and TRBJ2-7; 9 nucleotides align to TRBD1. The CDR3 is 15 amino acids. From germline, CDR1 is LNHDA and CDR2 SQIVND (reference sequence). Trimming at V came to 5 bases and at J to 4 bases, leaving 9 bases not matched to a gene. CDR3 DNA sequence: TGTGCCAGTAGTGTATCCGGGACAGGGTGGTACGAGCAGTACTTC. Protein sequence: CASSVSGTGWYEQYF.

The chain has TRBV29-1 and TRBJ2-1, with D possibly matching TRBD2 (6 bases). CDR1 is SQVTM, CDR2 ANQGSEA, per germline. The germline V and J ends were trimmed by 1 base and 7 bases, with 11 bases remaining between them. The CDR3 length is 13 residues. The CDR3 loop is CSVEVGGRNEQFF. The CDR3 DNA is TGCAGCGTTGAAGTCGGGGGTCGTAATGAGCAGTTCTTC.

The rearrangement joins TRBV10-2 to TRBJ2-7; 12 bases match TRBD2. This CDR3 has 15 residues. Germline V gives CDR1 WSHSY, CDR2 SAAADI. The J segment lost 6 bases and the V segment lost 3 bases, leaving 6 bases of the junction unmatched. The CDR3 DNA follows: TGCGCCAGCAGTGACCTGCCTAGCGGGGGGGCCGAGCAGTACTTC. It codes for CASSDLPSGGAEQYF.

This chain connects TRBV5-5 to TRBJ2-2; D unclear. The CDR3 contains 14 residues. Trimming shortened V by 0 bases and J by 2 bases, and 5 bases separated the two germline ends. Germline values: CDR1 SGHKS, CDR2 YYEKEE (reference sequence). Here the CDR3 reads CASSLGLNTGELFF. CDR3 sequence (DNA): TGTGCCAGCAGCTTGGGTCTAAACACCGGGGAGCTGTTTTTT.

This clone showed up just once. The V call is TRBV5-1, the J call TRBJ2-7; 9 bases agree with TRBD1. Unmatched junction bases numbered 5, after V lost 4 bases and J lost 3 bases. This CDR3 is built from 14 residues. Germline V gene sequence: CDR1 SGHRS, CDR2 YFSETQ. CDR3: CASSPGTGRYEQYF. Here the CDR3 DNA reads TGCGCCAGCAGCCCGGGGACAGGGCGCTACGAGCAGTACTTC.

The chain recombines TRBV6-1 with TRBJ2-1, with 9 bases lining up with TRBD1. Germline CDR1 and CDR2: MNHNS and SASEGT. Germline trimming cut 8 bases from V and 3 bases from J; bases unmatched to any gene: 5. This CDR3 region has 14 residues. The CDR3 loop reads CASSGTGYYNEQFF. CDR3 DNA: TGTGCCAGCTCCGGGACAGGGTACTACAATGAGCAGTTCTTC.